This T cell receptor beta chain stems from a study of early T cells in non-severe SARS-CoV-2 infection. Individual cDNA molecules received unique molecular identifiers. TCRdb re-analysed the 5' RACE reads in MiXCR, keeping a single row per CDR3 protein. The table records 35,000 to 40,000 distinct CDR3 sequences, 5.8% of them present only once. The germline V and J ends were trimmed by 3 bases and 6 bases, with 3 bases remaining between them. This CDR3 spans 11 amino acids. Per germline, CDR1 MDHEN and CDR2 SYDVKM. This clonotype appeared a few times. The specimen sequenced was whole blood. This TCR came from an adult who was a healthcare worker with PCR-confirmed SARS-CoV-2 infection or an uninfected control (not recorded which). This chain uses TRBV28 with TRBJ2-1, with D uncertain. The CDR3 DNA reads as TGTGCCAGCAGTTTGGTCAATGAGCAGTTCTTC. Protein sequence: CASSLVNEQFF.